These 9 T cell receptor beta chains share one sample of origin, sequenced in a study of blood T cell repertoires in COVID-19. The protocol was immunoSEQ multiplex PCR, while the TCRdb copy is restricted to in-frame clones and leaves out a portion. The sample has around 250,000 clones; approximately 83% are singletons. Material: PBMCs or T cells enriched from blood (not recorded which). These receptors all stem from a woman aged 50 to 65 who had recovered from COVID-19.

J is TRBJ1-2 and V is TRBV12-3 or TRBV12-4; D might be TRBD1 (5 bases). The germline V and J ends were trimmed by 6 bases and 5 bases, with 7 bases remaining between them. CDR3 length: 11 residues. CDR3 sequence (DNA): TGTGCCAGCAGCTCAGGGTATGGCTACACCTTC. Its translation is CASSSGYGYTF.

The chain uses TRBV29-1 and TRBJ1-2; 7 bases match TRBD1. The V and J ends lost 2 bases and 3 bases, in that order; junction bases with no gene match: 9. This CDR3 has 15 residues. Germline V gene sequence: CDR1 SQVTM, CDR2 ANQGSEA. The CDR3 DNA reads TGCAGCGTTGAACAGGGGGGTGGGCCACACTATGGCTACACCTTC. Amino acids: CSVEQGGGPHYGYTF.

The J gene is TRBJ2-1, the V gene TRBV27, with 9 bases matching TRBD1. CDR3 length: 15 residues. The germline CDR1 and CDR2 sequences are MNHEY and SMNVEV (reference sequence). V lost 3 bases to trimming and J lost 5 bases; unmatched junction nucleotides: 5. The CDR3 sequence is CASSFDGTGNNEQFF. CDR3 nucleotide sequence: TGTGCCAGCAGTTTCGACGGGACAGGGAACAATGAGCAGTTCTTC.

The chain combines TRBV28 with TRBJ2-3, with D hard to call. V was trimmed by 2 bases and J by 7 bases, leaving 10 bases between them. CDR1 is MDHEN and CDR2 is SYDVKM in the germline V gene. CDR3 length equals 13 residues. For the CDR3, the DNA is TGTGCCAGCAGTTTACGCCAGATTAATACGCAGTATTTT. Amino acid sequence: CASSLRQINTQYF. Supplemented by reference TRBV28 and TRBJ2-3, the full variable domain reads DVKVTQSSRYLVKRTGEKVFLECVQDMDHENMFWYRQDPGLGLRLIYFSYDVKMKEKGDIPEGYSVSREKKERFSLILESASTNQTSMYLCASSLRQINTQYFGPGTRLTVL.

This chain links TRBV28 with TRBJ1-1; maybe TRBD1 (5 bases). Trimming took off 2 bases at V and 5 bases at J, with 18 bases between the two ends. The CDR3 spans 16 residues. Germline V gives CDR1 MDHEN, CDR2 SYDVKM. The CDR3 here is CASSLGWPRVGTEAFF. As DNA, the CDR3 is TGTGCCAGCAGTTTAGGTTGGCCCAGGGTGGGTACTGAAGCTTTCTTT.

The chain carries TRBV2 and TRBJ2-7; no reliable D call. The CDR3 spans 14 residues. The germline CDR1 and CDR2 sequences are SNHLY and FYNNEI. The germline V and J ends were trimmed by 10 bases and 0 bases, with 16 bases remaining between them. Here the CDR3 reads CAIPGAFDSYEQYF. Here the CDR3 DNA reads TGTGCCATCCCCGGTGCATTCGACTCCTACGAGCAGTACTTC.

The chain recombines TRBV27 with TRBJ1-6, with 9 bases matching TRBD1. Unmatched junction bases numbered 6, after V lost 5 bases and J lost 7 bases. This CDR3 is 15 amino acids long. Germline V gene data show CDR1 as MNHEY and CDR2 as SMNVEV (reference sequence). As DNA, the CDR3 is TGTGCCAGCAGTCCCCAGGGACAGGGAAATTCACCCCTCCACTTT. Its translation: CASSPQGQGNSPLHF.

V is TRBV6-1 and J is TRBJ2-5; TRBD2 matches 13 bases. The CDR3 is made up of 16 amino acids. Germline V lookup: CDR1 MNHNS, CDR2 SASEGT. V lost 1 base and J lost 5; bases outside the gene matches: 4. In DNA form, the CDR3 reads TGTGCCAGCAGTGAAGACGGGACTAGCGGGACGGAGACCCAGTACTTC. Translated, it gives CASSEDGTSGTETQYF.

The chain joins TRBV6-5 to TRBJ2-7, with a weak D call TRBD2 (5 bases). CDR3 size: 16 residues. V was trimmed by 2 bases and J by 0 bases, leaving 14 bases between them. Germline V CDR1 and CDR2: MNHEY, SVGAGI. CDR3 DNA: TGTGCCAGCAGTTACGGCAGGTTGGGGAGCTCCTACGAGCAGTACTTC. Its translation is CASSYGRLGSSYEQYF.